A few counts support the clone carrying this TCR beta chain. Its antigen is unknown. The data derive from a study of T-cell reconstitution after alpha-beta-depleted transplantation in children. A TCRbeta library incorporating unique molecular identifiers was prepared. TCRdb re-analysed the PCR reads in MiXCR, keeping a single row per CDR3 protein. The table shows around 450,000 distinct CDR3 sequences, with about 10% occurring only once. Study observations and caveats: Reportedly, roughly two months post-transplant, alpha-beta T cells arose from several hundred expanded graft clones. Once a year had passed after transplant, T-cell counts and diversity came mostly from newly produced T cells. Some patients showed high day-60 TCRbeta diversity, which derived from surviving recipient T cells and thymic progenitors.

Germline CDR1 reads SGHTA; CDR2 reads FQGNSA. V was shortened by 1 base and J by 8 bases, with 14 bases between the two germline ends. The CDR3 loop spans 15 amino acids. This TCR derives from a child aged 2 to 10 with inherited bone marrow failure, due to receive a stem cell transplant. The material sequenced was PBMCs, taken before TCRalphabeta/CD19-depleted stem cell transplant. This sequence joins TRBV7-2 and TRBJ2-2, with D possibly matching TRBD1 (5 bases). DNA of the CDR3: TGTGCCAGCAGCTTAGTTCCAGGGTGGCAAGGGGAGCTGTTTTTT. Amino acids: CASSLVPGWQGELFF.